This T cell receptor (beta chain) was recovered during a study of long-term antiretroviral therapy in people with HIV. Study in general: The 2015 recommendation for immediate ART came about a decade after the earliest samples. Notes on the study in general: The study collected blood between 2004 and 2017, possibly under older ART regimens. Once patients were on ART, diversity went higher but still fell short of transplant donor controls.

In the case of this clone: Its matching antigen is unknown.

Running of the v3.0 immunoSEQ assay took place at survey level. Using immunoSEQ multiplex PCR, the repertoire was profiled, and TCRdb retains in-frame clones only, with some absent. The table has roughly 30,000 clones, about nine tenths seen once. Prior to DNA extraction, the samples held about 1-10 million cryopreserved PBMC. There are 13 residues in the CDR3. Germline CDR1 SGHAT, CDR2 FQDESV (reference sequence). Trimming cost V 10 bases and J 1 base, with 11 bases left between them. This sequence was found in a middle-aged man with HIV. The input for sequencing was unsorted PBMCs, taken 3.2 years before starting antiretroviral therapy. The gene calls are TRBV11-1 and TRBJ1-3; D uncertain. CDR3 residues: CATERTSGNTIYF. The DNA for the CDR3 is TGTGCCACCGAAAGGACTTCTGGAAACACCATATATTTT. The full variable domain, with the rest looked up from reference TRBV11-1 and TRBJ1-3, is EAEVAQSPRYKITEKSQAVAFWCDPISGHATLYWYRQILGQGPELLVQFQDESVVDDSQLPKDRFSAERLKGVDSTLKIQPAELGDSAMYLCATERTSGNTIYFGEGSWLTVV.